The 27 T cell receptor beta chains below come from one sample, sequenced in a study of blood T cell repertoires in COVID-19. TCRdb's copy holds only in-frame clones and misses some; the assay was immunoSEQ multiplex PCR. In the table there are around 440,000 clones, approximately 88% of which are singletons. Sequences were obtained from peripheral blood. These TCRs come from a woman aged 45-60 years with COVID-19, enrolled during active disease.

The CDR3 is CASTRDSGYNSPLHF. CDR3 nucleotides: TGTGCCAGCACCCGGGACTCGGGGTATAATTCACCCCTCCACTTT. The chain joins TRBV6-5 to TRBJ1-6; D may be TRBD1 (5 bases). This CDR3 comprises 15 residues. Trimming shortened V by 7 bases and J by 4 bases, and 14 bases separated the two germline ends. Germline lookup yields CDR1 MNHEY and CDR2 SVGAGI.

V gene TRBV4-1 combines with J gene TRBJ1-1; D is ambiguous. The germline CDR1 and CDR2 sequences are MGHRA and YSYEKL. Trimming cost V 1 base and J 0 bases, with 6 bases left between them. CDR3 length equals 14 residues. The CDR3: CASSQARMNTEAFF. The CDR3 bases are TGCGCCAGCAGCCAAGCCAGGATGAACACTGAAGCTTTCTTT.

The chain couples TRBV11-3 to TRBJ1-1; no reliable D call. Germline loops: CDR1 SGHNT, CDR2 YENEEA. The V end was cut by 3 bases, the J end by 6 bases, with 11 bases between. The CDR3 has 13 residues. The CDR3 protein is CASSFAGGAEAFF. The CDR3 DNA sequence: TGTGCCAGCAGCTTTGCGGGAGGAGCTGAAGCTTTCTTT.

The chain uses TRBV19 and TRBJ2-1; TRBD1 matches at 7 bases. The germline V gene has CDR1 LNHDA and CDR2 SQIVND (reference sequence). V shed 7 bases and J 6 bases; nucleotides not matched to a gene: 9. This CDR3 has 14 amino acids. The DNA for the CDR3 is TGTGCCAGTACCACATCCTGGGACAGCAATGAGCAGTTCTTC. This encodes CASTTSWDSNEQFF.

This clone was seen a few times. The V call is TRBV25-1, the J call TRBJ2-7; TRBD2 aligns across 8 bases. From germline, CDR1 is MGHDK and CDR2 SYGVNS. After removal of 3 bases from V and 2 bases from J, the junction contained 12 bases not matched to a gene. There are 17 residues in the CDR3. The CDR3 DNA reads TGTGCCAGCAGTGACCTCGCTCTAAGCGGGGGCGCCTACGAGCAGTACTTC. Amino acid sequence: CASSDLALSGGAYEQYF.

This chain links TRBV6-4 with TRBJ2-1; 7 nucleotides match TRBD2. Germline lookup yields CDR1 MRHNA and CDR2 SNTAGT. This CDR3 has 13 amino acids. The junction had 5 bases not matched to a gene; V was cut back by 5 bases and J by 7 bases. CDR3 in DNA: TGTGCCAGCAGTAACGGGGGGTTTAATGAGCAGTTCTTC. It specifies CASSNGGFNEQFF.

The CDR3 DNA reads TGTGCTAGTGGTTTGGTTCCCCCGGGTGAAAAACTGTTTTTT. Translating it yields CASGLVPPGEKLFF. The V call is TRBV12-5, the J call TRBJ1-4; D ambiguous. Germline loops: CDR1 LGHNT, CDR2 FRNRAP. The ends were cut back, 0 bases at V and 7 bases at J, with 9 bases in the middle. The CDR3 extends over 14 amino acids.

This clone appeared a few times. The chain uses TRBV29-1 and TRBJ1-4, with D possibly TRBD1 on 6 matching bases. Germline CDR1 is SQVTM and CDR2 is ANQGSEA. The CDR3 covers 12 residues. V was trimmed by 8 bases and J by 3 bases, leaving 10 bases between them. The CDR3 loop is CSFQGSNEKLFF. The DNA for the CDR3 is TGCAGCTTCCAGGGGTCTAATGAAAAACTGTTTTTT.

The chain recombines TRBV5-5 with TRBJ1-1; TRBD1 agrees at 7 bases. After removal of 0 bases from V and 8 bases from J, the junction contained 4 bases not matched to a gene. This CDR3 region has 13 residues. Germline-derived CDR1 and CDR2 are SGHKS and YYEKEE (reference sequence). The CDR3 DNA is TGTGCCAGCAGCTTGGGGGACAGATACGAAGCTTTCTTT. Translation gives CASSLGDRYEAFF.

This chain joins TRBV7-9 and TRBJ2-7; 9 bases line up with TRBD1. V shed 3 bases and J 6 bases; nucleotides not matched to a gene: 3. CDR1 SEHNR and CDR2 FQNEAQ come from the germline V gene (reference sequence). CDR3 length: 13 residues. CDR3 coding DNA: TGTGCCAGCAGCTTCCGGGACAGGGTCGAGCAGTACTTC. The encoded protein is CASSFRDRVEQYF.

The chain couples TRBV27 to TRBJ1-4; TRBD1 aligns across 9 bases. The junction had 5 bases not matched to a gene; V was cut back by 6 bases and J by 0 bases. CDR3 size: 16 residues. CDR1 and CDR2 (germline): MNHEY, SMNVEV (reference sequence). This CDR3 is CASRHRQGATNEKLFF. The CDR3 bases are TGTGCCAGCAGACACCGACAGGGGGCAACTAATGAAAAACTGTTTTTT.

The chain employs TRBV19 and TRBJ1-2; perhaps TRBD1 as D (6 bases). There are 13 residues in the CDR3. CDR1 is LNHDA, CDR2 SQIVND, per germline (reference sequence). The V and J ends lost 7 bases and 4 bases respectively, with 13 bases between them. DNA for the CDR3: TGTGCCAGTATGGACAGCGTGATCTATGGCTACACCTTC. This sequence encodes CASMDSVIYGYTF.

The chain recombines TRBV5-1 with TRBJ2-3; a possible D gene is TRBD2 (8 bases). V was pared by 0 bases and J by 7 bases, with 18 bases between. The germline CDR1 and CDR2 sequences are SGHRS and YFSETQ. The CDR3 is 16 amino acids. CDR3 bases: TGCGCCAGCAGCTTGGTAGGTAGCGGGGACAGATATACGCAGTATTTT. Translation gives CASSLVGSGDRYTQYF.

CDR3 sequence (DNA): TGTGCCACCAGTGATTTGCCGGCCGGGGGAAGGAGCACAGATACGCAGTATTTT. Translated, it gives CATSDLPAGGRSTDTQYF. This sequence joins TRBV24-1 and TRBJ2-3; D may be TRBD2 (6 bases). The CDR3 length is 18 residues. Germline CDR1 reads KGHDR; CDR2 reads SFDVKD. Trimming cost V 0 bases and J 0 bases, with 15 bases left between them.

V gene TRBV19 combines with J gene TRBJ1-6, with a possible D match to TRBD1 (5 bases). The CDR3 has 15 amino acids. Germline V gives CDR1 LNHDA, CDR2 SQIVND (reference sequence). V lost 8 bases to trimming and J lost 4 bases, with 15 bases between them. DNA of the CDR3: TGTGCCAGTTTACCGACAGCGACTTATAATTCACCCCTCCACTTT. Protein product: CASLPTATYNSPLHF.

The V gene is TRBV5-1, the J gene TRBJ2-7; possibly TRBD2 for D (5 bases). The V end was cut by 4 bases, the J end by 1 base, with 9 bases between. Germline V gene data show CDR1 as SGHRS and CDR2 as YFSETQ. The CDR3 covers 13 residues. CDR3 region: CASSPEGSYEQYF. DNA for the CDR3: TGCGCCAGCAGCCCCGAGGGATCCTACGAGCAGTACTTC. Drawing the rest from reference TRBV5-1 and TRBJ2-7, the complete variable domain is KAGVTQTPRYLIKTRGQQVTLSCSPISGHRSVSWYQQTPGQGLQFLFEYFSETQRNKGNFPGRFSGRQFSNSRSEMNVSTLELGDSALYLCASSPEGSYEQYFGPGTRLTVT.

V usage is TRBV5-1 and J usage is TRBJ2-1, with TRBD1 matching 7 bases. This CDR3 contains 15 residues. V lost 4 bases and J lost 1; bases outside the gene matches: 5. Germline CDR1 SGHRS, CDR2 YFSETQ. The CDR3 region is CASSMTGQSYNEQFF. The CDR3 DNA follows: TGCGCCAGCAGCATGACAGGGCAGTCCTACAATGAGCAGTTCTTC. Complete variable domain (other parts from reference TRBV5-1 and TRBJ2-1): KAGVTQTPRYLIKTRGQQVTLSCSPISGHRSVSWYQQTPGQGLQFLFEYFSETQRNKGNFPGRFSGRQFSNSRSEMNVSTLELGDSALYLCASSMTGQSYNEQFFGPGTRLTVL.

This clone was observed once. This chain connects TRBV7-3 to TRBJ2-7; D is perhaps TRBD1 (6 bases). This CDR3 spans 14 amino acids. Looked up from germline, CDR1 is SGHTA and CDR2 is FQGTGA. V gave up 0 bases and J gave up 2 bases, with 8 bases separating them. CDR3 loop: CASSLTGATYEQYF. The CDR3 DNA reads as TGTGCCAGCAGCTTAACGGGGGCAACCTACGAGCAGTACTTC.

The chain couples TRBV30 to TRBJ2-7; TRBD1 aligns across 9 bases. V gave up 2 bases and J gave up 6 bases; unmatched junction bases: 11. CDR3 length equals 15 residues. CDR1 is GTSNPN and CDR2 is SVGIG in the germline V gene (reference sequence). The DNA of the CDR3 is TGTGCCTGGAGTTGGCCCCGGACAGGGGTGAGCGAGCAGTACTTC. This encodes CAWSWPRTGVSEQYF.

This clone appeared once. As DNA, the CDR3 is TGCGCCAGCAGCTTGACTGGGCTTGGTGAAAAACTGTTTTTT. Protein sequence: CASSLTGLGEKLFF. The gene calls are TRBV5-1 and TRBJ1-4; D unclear. Trimming took off 1 base at V and 7 bases at J, with 11 bases between the two ends. The CDR3 consists of 14 residues. From germline, CDR1 is SGHRS and CDR2 YFSETQ.

This chain links TRBV20-1 with TRBJ1-1; TRBD1 aligns across 9 bases. Per the germline V gene, CDR1 is DFQATT and CDR2 is SNEGSKA (reference sequence). With V trimmed by 3 bases and J by 3 bases, 8 bases remained unmatched. There are 15 residues in the CDR3. CDR3 in amino acids: CSASPRTGDYTEAFF. Here the CDR3 DNA reads TGCAGTGCTAGTCCCCGGACAGGGGACTACACTGAAGCTTTCTTT.

The chain recombines TRBV6-5 with TRBJ1-2; D uncertain. The CDR3 runs to 14 residues. Germline-derived CDR1 and CDR2 are MNHEY and SVGAGI. Trimming cost V 4 bases and J 2 bases, with 11 bases left between them. The DNA of the CDR3 is TGTGCCAGCAGTTTGCGGACTGCAAACTATGGCTACACCTTC. Amino acid sequence: CASSLRTANYGYTF.

The chain recombines TRBV7-3 with TRBJ1-1; D might be TRBD1 (5 bases). The germline V and J ends were trimmed by 5 bases and 6 bases, with 13 bases remaining between them. CDR1 and CDR2 from the germline V gene are SGHTA and FQGTGA. The CDR3 has 13 amino acids. The CDR3: CASSTTVVAEAFF. CDR3 in DNA: TGTGCCAGCAGCACGACAGTTGTAGCTGAAGCTTTCTTT.

This rearrangement joins TRBV7-8 to TRBJ2-3; TRBD2 matches 11 bases. Germline V lookup: CDR1 SGHVS, CDR2 FQNEAQ. This CDR3 has 17 amino acids. V trimming: 2 bases; J trimming: 0 bases; junction bases outside the gene matches: 4. As DNA, the CDR3 is TGTGCCAGCAGCTTACTAGCGGGGGGCGCGAGCACAGATACGCAGTATTTT. Its protein product is CASSLLAGGASTDTQYF.

This clone was found once. The chain uses TRBV6-5 and TRBJ1-2; 10 nucleotides align to TRBD1. Germline CDR1 is MNHEY and CDR2 is SVGAGI. The CDR3 loop spans 15 amino acids. Trimming cost V 2 bases and J 7 bases; bases outside gene matches: 7. DNA for the CDR3: TGTGCCAGCAGTTACACCCGACAGGGGGCGAGTGGCTACACCTTC. As protein: CASSYTRQGASGYTF.

This chain uses TRBV5-6 with TRBJ1-4; 7 bases are shared with TRBD1. Germline-derived CDR1 and CDR2 are SGHDT and YYEEEE. This CDR3 contains 12 residues. V was pared by 4 bases and J by 10 bases, with 4 bases of the junction left unmatched. The CDR3: CASSRWTGKLFF. CDR3 DNA: TGTGCCAGCAGCCGCTGGACAGGAAAACTGTTTTTT.

V is TRBV29-1 and J is TRBJ1-3, with no clear D. The CDR3 is made up of 11 amino acids. Trimming stripped 6 bases from V and 0 bases from J, with 3 bases between. Germline values: CDR1 SQVTM, CDR2 ANQGSEA. The CDR3 sequence: CSVNSGNTIYF. The CDR3 DNA reads TGCAGCGTCAACTCTGGAAACACCATATATTTT. The full variable domain, rest sourced from reference TRBV29-1 and TRBJ1-3, is SAVISQKPSRDICQRGTSLTIQCQVDSQVTMMFWYRQQPGQSLTLIATANQGSEATYESGFVIDKFPISRPNLTFSTLTVSNMSPEDSSIYLCSVNSGNTIYFGEGSWLTVV.